This T cell receptor (beta chain) emerged from a study of T cell repertoires in ileal Crohn's disease. On the study more broadly: At surgery, around 40% of patients smoked, with median disease duration about 7.9 years. Overall study findings and caveats: Compared with CD4 T cells, sorted CD8 cells carried more expanded clones. Compared with non-smokers, active smokers at surgery showed more clonal expansions.

TCRdb's table, derived via immunoSEQ multiplex PCR, lists solely in-frame clones and lacks some. The table has 9,000 to 13,000 clones, roughly 82% seen once. A remark on this clone: As yet, its antigen is unknown.

Trimming removed 5 bases at V and 3 bases at J, with 10 bases between. From germline, CDR1 is SGHVS and CDR2 FQNEAQ. This CDR3 has 13 amino acids. The gene calls are TRBV7-8 and TRBJ1-2; D possibly corresponds to TRBD1 (5 bases). The TCR was taken from an adult with Crohn's disease. Sequenced input: ileal tissue. CDR3 nucleotides: TGTGCCAGCAGCGCTCAGGGTTACTATGGCTACACCTTC. Protein product: CASSAQGYYGYTF.